This T cell receptor (beta chain) was sequenced for a study of T cells expressing NK-cell markers. Overall study: Sorted CD3+CD56-NKG2C+, CD3+CD56+NKG2C+ and CD3+CD56+NKG2C- T cells supplied the TCR beta repertoires.

Details on this clonotype: Antigen unknown.

The authors generated TCR beta cDNA through 5'RACE template switching with UMIs. TCRdb derives one entry per CDR3 protein from the 5' RACE reads, leaving out DNA. The ten most abundant clones cover around 3.9% of a sample with roughly 300,000 distinct CDR3 sequences. Findings and caveats of the study: One observes that, in a handful of donors, these clonotypes were also the leading ones within the CD3+CD56-NKG2C+ fraction.

The CDR3 covers 15 residues. Per the germline V gene, CDR1 is LGHNA and CDR2 is YSLEER. The TCR originated in a woman between 18 and 70 years old in good health. The rearrangement links TRBV4-3 to TRBJ2-3. Sequencing used blood T cells: a sorted CD56 or NKG2C T cell subset, CD4+ or CD8+ T cells, or bulk PBMC T cells (not recorded which). The CDR3 protein is CASSQDQLAADTQYF.